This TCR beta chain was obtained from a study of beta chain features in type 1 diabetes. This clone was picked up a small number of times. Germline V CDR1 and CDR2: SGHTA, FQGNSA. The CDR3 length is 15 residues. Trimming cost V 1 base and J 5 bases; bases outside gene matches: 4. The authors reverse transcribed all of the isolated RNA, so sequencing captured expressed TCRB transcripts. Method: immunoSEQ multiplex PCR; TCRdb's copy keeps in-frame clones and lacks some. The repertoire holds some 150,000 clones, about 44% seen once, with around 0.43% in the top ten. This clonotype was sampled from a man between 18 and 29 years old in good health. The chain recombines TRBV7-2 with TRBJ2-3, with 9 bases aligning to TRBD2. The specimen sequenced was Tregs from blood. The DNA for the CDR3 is TGTGCCAGCAGCTTAGTAGCGGGGGTGGGAGATACGCAGTATTTT. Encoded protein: CASSLVAGVGDTQYF.